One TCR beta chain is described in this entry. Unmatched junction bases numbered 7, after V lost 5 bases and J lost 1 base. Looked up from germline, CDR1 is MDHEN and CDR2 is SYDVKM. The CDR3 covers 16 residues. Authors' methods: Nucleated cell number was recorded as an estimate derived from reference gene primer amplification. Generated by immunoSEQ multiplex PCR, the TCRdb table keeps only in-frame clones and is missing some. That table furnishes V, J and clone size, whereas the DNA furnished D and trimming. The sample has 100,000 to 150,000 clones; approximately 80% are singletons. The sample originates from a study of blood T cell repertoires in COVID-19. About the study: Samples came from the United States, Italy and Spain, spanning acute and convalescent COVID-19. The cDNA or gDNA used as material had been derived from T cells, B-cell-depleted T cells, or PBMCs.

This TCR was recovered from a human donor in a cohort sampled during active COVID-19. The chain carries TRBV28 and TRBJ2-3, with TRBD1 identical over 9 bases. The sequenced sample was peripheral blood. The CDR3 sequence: CASSPWGQGGTDTQYF. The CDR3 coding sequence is TGTGCCAGCAGTCCGTGGGGACAGGGAGGCACAGATACGCAGTATTTT.